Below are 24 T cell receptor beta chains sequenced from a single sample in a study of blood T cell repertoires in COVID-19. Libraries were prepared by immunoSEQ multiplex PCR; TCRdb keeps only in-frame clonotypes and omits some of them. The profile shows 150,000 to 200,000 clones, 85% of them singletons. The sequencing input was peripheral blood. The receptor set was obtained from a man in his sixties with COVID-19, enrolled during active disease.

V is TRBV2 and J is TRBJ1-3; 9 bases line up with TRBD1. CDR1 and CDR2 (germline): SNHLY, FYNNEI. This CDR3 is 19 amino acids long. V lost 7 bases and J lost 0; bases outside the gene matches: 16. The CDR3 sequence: CASMRGQGASPTSGNTIYF. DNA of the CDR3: TGTGCCAGCATGAGGGGACAGGGTGCCAGCCCCACCTCTGGAAACACCATATATTTT.

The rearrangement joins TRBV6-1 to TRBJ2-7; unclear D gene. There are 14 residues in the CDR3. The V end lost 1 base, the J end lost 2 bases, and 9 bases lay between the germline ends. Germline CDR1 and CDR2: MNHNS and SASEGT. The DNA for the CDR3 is TGTGCCAGCAGTGAAGTGAACAGACCCTACGAGCAGTACTTC. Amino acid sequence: CASSEVNRPYEQYF.

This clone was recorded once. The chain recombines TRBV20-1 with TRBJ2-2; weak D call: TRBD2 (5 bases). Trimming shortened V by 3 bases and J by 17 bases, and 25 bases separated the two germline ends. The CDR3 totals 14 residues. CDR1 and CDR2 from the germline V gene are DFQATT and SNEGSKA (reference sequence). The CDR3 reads CSASTQHRGAGVFF. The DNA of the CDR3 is TGCAGTGCTAGTACCCAACACCGGGGAGCTGGGGTCTTTTTT.

As DNA, the CDR3 is TGTGCCTGGATCAAAGGCGGGACAGGAGGGTTCGGAGCTTTCTTT. Translating it yields CAWIKGGTGGFGAFF. This chain joins TRBV30 and TRBJ1-1; the match to TRBD1 covers 8 bases. The trim removed 4 bases at V and 10 bases at J, leaving 17 bases unmatched. There are 15 residues in the CDR3. The germline V gene encodes CDR1 GTSNPN and CDR2 SVGIG (reference sequence).

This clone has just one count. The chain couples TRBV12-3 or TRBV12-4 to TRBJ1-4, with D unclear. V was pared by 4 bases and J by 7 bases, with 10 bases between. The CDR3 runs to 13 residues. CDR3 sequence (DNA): TGTGCCAGCAGTTCCGGGTATAGTGAAAAACTGTTTTTT. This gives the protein CASSSGYSEKLFF.

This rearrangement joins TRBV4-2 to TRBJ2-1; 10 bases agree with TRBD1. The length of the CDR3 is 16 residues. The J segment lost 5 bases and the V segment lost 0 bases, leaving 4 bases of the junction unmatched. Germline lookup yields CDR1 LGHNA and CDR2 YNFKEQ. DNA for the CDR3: TGTGCCAGCAGCCAAGACCCGGGACAGGGGAACAATGAGCAGTTCTTC. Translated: CASSQDPGQGNNEQFF.

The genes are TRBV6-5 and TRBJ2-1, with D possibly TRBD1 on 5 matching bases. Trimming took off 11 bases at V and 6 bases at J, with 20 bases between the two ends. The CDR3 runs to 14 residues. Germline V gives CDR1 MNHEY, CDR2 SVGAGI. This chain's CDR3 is CASLGSRTTNEQFF. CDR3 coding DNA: TGTGCCTCCCTAGGGTCACGGACAACCAATGAGCAGTTCTTC.

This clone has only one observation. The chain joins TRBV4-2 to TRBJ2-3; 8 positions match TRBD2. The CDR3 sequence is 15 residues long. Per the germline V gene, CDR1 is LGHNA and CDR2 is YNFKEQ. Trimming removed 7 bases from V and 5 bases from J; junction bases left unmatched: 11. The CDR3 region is CASTPGGGGGDTQYF. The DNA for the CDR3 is TGTGCCAGCACCCCCGGGGGGGGAGGGGGAGATACGCAGTATTTT.

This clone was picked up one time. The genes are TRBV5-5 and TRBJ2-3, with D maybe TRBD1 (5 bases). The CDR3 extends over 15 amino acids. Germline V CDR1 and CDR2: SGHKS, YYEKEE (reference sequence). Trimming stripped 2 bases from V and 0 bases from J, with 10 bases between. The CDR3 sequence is CASSFWGFSTDTQYF. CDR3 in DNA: TGTGCCAGCAGCTTCTGGGGCTTCAGCACAGATACGCAGTATTTT.

CDR3 DNA sequence: TGTGCCACCACCCGGGAAGGGTACACTGAAGCTTTCTTT. Its translation is CATTREGYTEAFF. The chain links TRBV19 to TRBJ1-1, with no clear D. V dropped 10 bases and J dropped 3 bases, with 15 bases sitting between them. This CDR3 has 13 residues. Per germline, CDR1 LNHDA and CDR2 SQIVND (reference sequence).

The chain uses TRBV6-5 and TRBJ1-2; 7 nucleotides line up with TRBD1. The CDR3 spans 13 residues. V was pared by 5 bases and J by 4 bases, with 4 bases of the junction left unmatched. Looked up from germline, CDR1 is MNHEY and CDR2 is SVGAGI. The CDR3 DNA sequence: TGTGCCAGCAGTCCCACAGGGGCCTATGGCTACACCTTC. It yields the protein CASSPTGAYGYTF.

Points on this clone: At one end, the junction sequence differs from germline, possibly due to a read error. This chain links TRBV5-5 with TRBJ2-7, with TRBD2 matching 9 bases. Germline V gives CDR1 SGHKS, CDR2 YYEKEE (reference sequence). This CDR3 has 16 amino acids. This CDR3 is CANSLAAGGPGYEQYF. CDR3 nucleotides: TGTGCCAACAGCTTGGCTGCGGGAGGGCCGGGGTACGAGCAGTACTTC.

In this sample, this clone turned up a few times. DNA of the CDR3: TGTGCCAGCAGTCCAAGACAGGGCTACTATGGCTACACCTTC. Amino acids: CASSPRQGYYGYTF. The chain is built from TRBV6-5 and TRBJ1-2; 7 nucleotides line up with TRBD1. V lost 5 bases and J lost 3; bases outside the gene matches: 6. The V gene's germline CDR1 is MNHEY and CDR2 SVGAGI. The CDR3 length is 14 residues.

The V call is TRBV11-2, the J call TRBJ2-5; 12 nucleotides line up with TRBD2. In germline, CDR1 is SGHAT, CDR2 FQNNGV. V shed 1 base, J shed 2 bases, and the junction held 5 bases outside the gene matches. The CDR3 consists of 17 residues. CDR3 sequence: CASSLGSSGREQETQYF. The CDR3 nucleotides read TGTGCCAGCAGCTTAGGTTCTAGCGGGAGGGAACAAGAGACCCAGTACTTC.

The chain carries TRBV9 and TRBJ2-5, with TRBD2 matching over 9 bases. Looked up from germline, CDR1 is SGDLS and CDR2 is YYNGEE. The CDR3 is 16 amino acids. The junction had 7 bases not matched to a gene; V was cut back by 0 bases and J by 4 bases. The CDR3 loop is CASSVAPAGGGETQYF. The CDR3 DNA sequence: TGTGCCAGCAGCGTAGCTCCAGCGGGAGGAGGAGAGACCCAGTACTTC.

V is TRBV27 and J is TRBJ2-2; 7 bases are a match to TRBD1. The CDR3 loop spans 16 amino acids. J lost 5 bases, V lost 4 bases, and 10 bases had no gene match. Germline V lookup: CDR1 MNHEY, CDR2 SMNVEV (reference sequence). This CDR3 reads CASSSPGTAPTGELFF. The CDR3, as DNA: TGTGCCAGCAGTTCCCCCGGGACAGCTCCTACCGGGGAGCTGTTTTTT.

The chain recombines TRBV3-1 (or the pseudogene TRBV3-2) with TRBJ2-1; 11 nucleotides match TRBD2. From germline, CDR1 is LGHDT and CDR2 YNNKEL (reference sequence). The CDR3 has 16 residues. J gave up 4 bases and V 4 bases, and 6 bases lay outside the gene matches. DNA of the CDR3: TGTGCCAGCAGCCCACGCCGGACTAGCGGGTACAATGAGCAGTTCTTC. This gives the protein CASSPRRTSGYNEQFF.

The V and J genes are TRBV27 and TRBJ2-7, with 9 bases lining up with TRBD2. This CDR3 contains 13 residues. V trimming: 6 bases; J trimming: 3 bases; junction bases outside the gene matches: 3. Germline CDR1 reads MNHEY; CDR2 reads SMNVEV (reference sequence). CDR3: CASRLAGNYEQYF. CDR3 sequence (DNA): TGTGCCAGCAGGCTAGCGGGGAACTACGAGCAGTACTTC.

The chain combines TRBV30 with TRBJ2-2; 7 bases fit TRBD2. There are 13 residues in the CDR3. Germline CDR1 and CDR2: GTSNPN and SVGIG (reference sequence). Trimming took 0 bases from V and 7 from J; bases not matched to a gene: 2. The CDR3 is CAWSVGGVGELFF. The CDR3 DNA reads TGTGCCTGGAGTGTGGGGGGGGTCGGGGAGCTGTTTTTT.

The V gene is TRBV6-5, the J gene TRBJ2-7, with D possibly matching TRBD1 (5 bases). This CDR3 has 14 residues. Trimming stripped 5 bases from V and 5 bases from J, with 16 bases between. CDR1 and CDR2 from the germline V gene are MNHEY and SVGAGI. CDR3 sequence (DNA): TGTGCCAGCAGTCCTCAAACAGGTCTGCACGAGCAGTACTTC. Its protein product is CASSPQTGLHEQYF.

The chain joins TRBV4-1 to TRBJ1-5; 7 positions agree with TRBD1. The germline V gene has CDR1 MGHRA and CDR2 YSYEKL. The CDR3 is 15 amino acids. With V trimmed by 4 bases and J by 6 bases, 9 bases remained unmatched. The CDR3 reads CASSLGVDRAQPQHF. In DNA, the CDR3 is TGCGCCAGCAGCCTGGGGGTCGACAGGGCTCAGCCCCAGCATTTT.

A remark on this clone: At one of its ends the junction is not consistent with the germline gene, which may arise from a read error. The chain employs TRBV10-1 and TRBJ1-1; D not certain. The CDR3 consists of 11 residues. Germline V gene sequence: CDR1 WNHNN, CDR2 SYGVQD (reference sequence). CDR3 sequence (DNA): TGCGCCAGCAGAGGTGACACCGAAGCTTTCTTT. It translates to CASRGDTEAFF.

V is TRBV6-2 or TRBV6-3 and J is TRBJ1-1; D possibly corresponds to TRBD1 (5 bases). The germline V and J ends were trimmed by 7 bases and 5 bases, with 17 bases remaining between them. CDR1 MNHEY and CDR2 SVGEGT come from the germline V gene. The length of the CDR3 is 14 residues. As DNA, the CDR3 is TGTGCCAGCACCCCGGGGCAGGTTGGAACTGAAGCTTTCTTT. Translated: CASTPGQVGTEAFF.

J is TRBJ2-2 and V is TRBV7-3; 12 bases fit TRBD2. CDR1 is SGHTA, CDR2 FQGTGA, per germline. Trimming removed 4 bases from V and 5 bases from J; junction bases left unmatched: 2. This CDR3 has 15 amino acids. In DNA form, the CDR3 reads TGTGCCAGCAGCTATGGACTAGCGGGAACCGGGGAGCTGTTTTTT. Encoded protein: CASSYGLAGTGELFF.